What follows are 31 T cell receptor beta chains derived from one specimen sequenced in a study of CD8 T cells in ankylosing spondylitis (dated by TCRdb to about 2017). The study at large found these results: A TCR beta motif made up of 7 to 9 highly homologous amino acid variants appeared to be characteristic of blood from ankylosing spondylitis patients.

Their specific antigens are unknown. Libraries were prepared through 5' RACE. The sequencer was an Illumina HiSeq 2500. In-frame beta chains were kept once TCRdb had trimmed the public reads at Q25 with fastp and called clones with MiXCR. When rows share a CDR3 protein, they turn into one entry using the most common DNA and genes. This sample gives hundreds of thousands of distinct CDR3 sequences in total; about 18% of them show up just once. The leading ten clones occupy 40% to 50% of the sample. The sequenced sample was blood, either unsorted or a sorted T cell fraction (not recorded which). The receptors here all came from a male donor with ankylosing spondylitis.

This sequence joins TRBV15 and TRBJ2-7; 9 nucleotides align to TRBD2. Trimming took 4 bases from V and 3 from J; bases not matched to a gene: 7. The germline V gene encodes CDR1 LNHNV and CDR2 YYDKDF (reference sequence). The CDR3 extends over 15 amino acids. The CDR3: CATSNRLAAYYEQYF. In DNA form, the CDR3 reads TGTGCCACCAGCAACAGACTAGCGGCCTACTACGAGCAGTACTTC.

In its sample, this clonotype was seen many times. The chain uses TRBV5-1 and TRBJ2-3; 9 nucleotides match TRBD1. CDR1 and CDR2 from the germline V gene are SGHRS and YFSETQ. J gave up 2 bases and V 1 base, and 2 bases lay outside the gene matches. The CDR3 runs 15 residues. The CDR3 sequence is CASSLWDRATDTQYF. CDR3 sequence (DNA): TGCGCCAGCAGCTTGTGGGACAGGGCCACAGATACGCAGTATTTT.

This clonotype has a handful of counts. The rearrangement links TRBV7-8 to TRBJ2-3; D gene ambiguous. Germline-derived CDR1 and CDR2 are SGHVS and FQNEAQ. CDR3 length equals 13 residues. V was cut by 6 bases and J by 2 bases, with 9 bases left in between. CDR3 residues: CASRSGTTDTQYF. The DNA of the CDR3 is TGTGCCAGCAGGTCTGGAACCACAGATACGCAGTATTTT. The full variable domain, with the rest looked up from reference TRBV7-8 and TRBJ2-3, is GAGVSQSPRYKVAKRGQDVALRCDPISGHVSLFWYQQALGQGPEFLTYFQNEAQLDKSGLPSDRFFAERPEGSVSTLKIQRTQQEDSAVYLCASRSGTTDTQYFGPGTRLTVL.

DNA of the CDR3: TGTGCCAGCAGCCTCGACAGGGCTTACACTGAAGCTTTCTTT. It translates to CASSLDRAYTEAFF. The chain joins TRBV6-2 or TRBV6-3 to TRBJ1-1, with 7 bases that match TRBD1. Germline CDR1 and CDR2: MNHEY and SVGEGT. Trimming cost V 6 bases and J 3 bases; bases outside gene matches: 7. The CDR3 spans 14 residues.

The sample holds many counts of this clonotype. The chain has TRBV12-3 or TRBV12-4 and TRBJ2-1; maybe TRBD2 (5 bases). CDR3 length equals 11 residues. Trimming shortened V by 6 bases and J by 10 bases, and 10 bases separated the two germline ends. Here the CDR3 DNA reads TGTGCCAGCAGGAAAACGGGAGAGCAGTTCTTC. Its protein is CASRKTGEQFF.

This chain joins TRBV14 and TRBJ1-2; D is unresolved. The CDR3 is made up of 13 amino acids. Germline V lookup: CDR1 SGHDN, CDR2 FVKESK. V was cut by 4 bases and J by 5 bases, with 11 bases left in between. The CDR3 sequence: CASSPLATYGYTF. The CDR3 nucleotides are TGTGCCAGCAGCCCGTTAGCGACTTATGGCTACACCTTC.

V gene TRBV9 combines with J gene TRBJ2-7; D may be TRBD1 (7 bases). Germline CDR1 and CDR2: SGDLS and YYNGEE. This CDR3 region has 14 residues. Trimming pared 4 bases from V and 2 bases from J, leaving 13 bases between. CDR3 bases: TGTGCCAGCAGCCGCGGGGACAGACCCTACGAGCAGTACTTC. It yields the protein CASSRGDRPYEQYF.

This clonotype has only a few counts. The chain has TRBV28 and TRBJ1-1; D is unclear. Deletions cut 7 bases from V and 2 bases from J, with 11 bases between. CDR1 and CDR2 (germline): MDHEN, SYDVKM. The CDR3 runs 13 residues. CDR3 DNA: TGTGCCAGCATACGGAGGGATAACACTGAAGCTTTCTTT. Its translation: CASIRRDNTEAFF.

Of note for this clonotype: At one boundary the junction diverges from the germline segment, which might be a read error. Here the CDR3 reads CASSLGGRGDEQYF. The CDR3 DNA reads as TGTGCTAGCAGCTTAGGGGGCAGGGGCGACGAGCAGTACTTC. The V gene is TRBV7-7, the J gene TRBJ2-7; 7 bases match TRBD1. The CDR3 is 14 residues long. In germline, CDR1 is SSHAT, CDR2 FNYEAQ (reference sequence).

This chain joins TRBV27 and TRBJ1-2; D perhaps matches TRBD1 (6 bases). V was shortened by 10 bases and J by 5 bases, with 20 bases between the two germline ends. CDR3 length: 14 amino acids. From germline, CDR1 is MNHEY and CDR2 SMNVEV (reference sequence). Written as DNA, the CDR3 is TGTGCCACCCTTGCTTTAGGACAGCCATATGGCTACACCTTC. Residues: CATLALGQPYGYTF.

The J gene is TRBJ2-2, the V gene TRBV7-9, with TRBD2 matching 9 bases. Germline V gene lookup returns CDR1 SEHNR and CDR2 FQNEAQ (reference sequence). The ends lost 0 bases at V and 3 bases at J; junction bases unmatched: 2. The CDR3 covers 16 residues. In DNA, the CDR3 is TGTGCCAGCAGCTTAGCGGGACTAGCAGACACCGGGGAGCTGTTTTTT. This sequence encodes CASSLAGLADTGELFF.

The chain links TRBV2 to TRBJ2-2; 10 positions match TRBD2. Germline V gene data show CDR1 as SNHLY and CDR2 as FYNNEI. The length of the CDR3 is 13 residues. V was clipped by 10 bases and J by 5 bases; unmatched bases: 4. The CDR3 DNA sequence: TGTGCCATCCCGACTAGCGGGACCGGGGAGCTGTTTTTT. This translates into CAIPTSGTGELFF.

This clonotype has just a few counts. The chain has TRBV29-1 and TRBJ1-2; 7 nucleotides line up with TRBD1. Germline lookup yields CDR1 SQVTM and CDR2 ANQGSEA. The CDR3 is 11 amino acids. The J segment lost 7 bases and the V segment lost 6 bases, leaving 5 bases of the junction unmatched. CDR3 residues: CSVPEGAGYTF. DNA of the CDR3: TGCAGCGTCCCCGAGGGGGCTGGCTACACCTTC.

The rearrangement joins TRBV12-3 or TRBV12-4 to TRBJ1-4; TRBD1 might be the D (5 bases). The CDR3 is 14 residues long. V was clipped by 4 bases and J by 6 bases, with 12 bases between them. CDR3 coding DNA: TGTGCCAGCAGTTACCAGGGCTCGGATGAAAAACTGTTTTTT. It specifies CASSYQGSDEKLFF.

This clonotype was observed a few times. The chain is built from TRBV7-9 and TRBJ2-1; 9 bases are shared with TRBD1. The CDR3 is made up of 14 amino acids. Germline assignment: CDR1 SEHNR and CDR2 FQNEAQ (reference sequence). The V and J ends lost 4 bases and 7 bases, in that order; junction bases with no gene match: 5. The CDR3 bases are TGTGCCAGCAGCTCTAGGGACAGGGCGAATGAGCAGTTCTTC. It specifies CASSSRDRANEQFF.

The genes are TRBV7-9 and TRBJ2-2; TRBD1 aligns across 11 bases. J lost 6 bases, V lost 7 bases, and 13 bases had no gene match. CDR1 SEHNR and CDR2 FQNEAQ come from the germline V gene (reference sequence). CDR3 length: 17 amino acids. CDR3 sequence: CASTHSLADRGPGELFF. Here the CDR3 DNA reads TGTGCCAGCACCCATTCCTTAGCGGACAGGGGGCCCGGGGAGCTGTTTTTT.

CDR3 in DNA: TGTGCCATCAGTGATATAAACAGGGGACCCAATAATGAGCAGTTCTTC. It encodes CAISDINRGPNNEQFF. The gene calls are TRBV10-3 and TRBJ2-1; 7 bases agree with TRBD1. Germline-derived CDR1 and CDR2 are ENHRY and SYGVKD. The CDR3 is 16 residues long. Trimming cost V 3 bases and J 7 bases; bases outside gene matches: 12.

This clonotype was seen a few times. This chain links TRBV19 with TRBJ2-1; a weak D match, TRBD1 (5 bases). V was cut by 2 bases and J by 5 bases, with 7 bases left in between. CDR1 LNHDA and CDR2 SQIVND come from the germline V gene (reference sequence). CDR3 size: 13 residues. CDR3 sequence reads: CASSIRGDNEQFF. DNA for the CDR3: TGTGCCAGTAGTATAAGGGGCGACAATGAGCAGTTCTTC.

The chain recombines TRBV7-8 with TRBJ2-2; 8 nucleotides match TRBD2. The length of the CDR3 is 17 residues. Germline CDR1 reads SGHVS; CDR2 reads FQNEAQ. Trimming removed 4 bases from V and 0 bases from J; junction bases left unmatched: 7. CDR3 region: CASSSILSGTNTGELFF. CDR3 bases: TGTGCCAGCAGCTCCATCCTTAGCGGGACGAACACCGGGGAGCTGTTTTTT. Full variable domain (remainder filled in from reference TRBV7-8 and TRBJ2-2): GAGVSQSPRYKVAKRGQDVALRCDPISGHVSLFWYQQALGQGPEFLTYFQNEAQLDKSGLPSDRFFAERPEGSVSTLKIQRTQQEDSAVYLCASSSILSGTNTGELFFGEGSRLTVL.

V is TRBV9 and J is TRBJ2-7; no reliable D call. CDR3 length: 14 amino acids. The germline gives CDR1 SGDLS, CDR2 YYNGEE. Trimming took off 4 bases at V and 6 bases at J, with 17 bases between the two ends. CDR3 loop: CASSPESVWGEQYF. The CDR3 DNA sequence: TGTGCCAGCAGCCCAGAGTCCGTCTGGGGCGAGCAGTACTTC.

This clonotype was observed at least ten times. The chain is built from TRBV4-3 and TRBJ2-1; TRBD2 agrees at 10 bases. The germline gives CDR1 LGHNA, CDR2 YSLEER. Trimming cost V 4 bases and J 7 bases; bases outside gene matches: 19. The CDR3 loop spans 19 amino acids. CDR3: CASSPNRPPPSGSWNEQFF. Written as DNA, the CDR3 is TGCGCCAGCAGCCCGAACCGCCCACCTCCTAGCGGGAGCTGGAATGAGCAGTTCTTC.

This clonotype has a handful of counts. The V call is TRBV12-3 or TRBV12-4, the J call TRBJ1-4; D not resolved. The CDR3 totals 13 residues. V shed 6 bases and J shed 8 bases, with 13 bases lying between them. Here the CDR3 reads CASSQSPNEKLFF. The CDR3 region has the DNA TGTGCCAGCAGCCAGAGCCCAAACGAAAAACTGTTTTTT.

This clonotype came up many times. The chain joins TRBV3-1 to TRBJ1-4, with D tentatively TRBD1 (6 bases). The V gene lost 3 bases and the J gene lost 1 base, with 15 bases spanning the gap. The germline gives CDR1 LGHDT, CDR2 YNNKEL (reference sequence). CDR3 length: 17 residues. CDR3 in amino acids: CASSQFVGGLTNEKLFF. The CDR3 region has the DNA TGTGCCAGCAGCCAGTTCGTTGGGGGGCTAACTAATGAAAAACTGTTTTTT.

The chain has TRBV4-2 and TRBJ2-7; D is ambiguous. The CDR3 is 12 residues long. V lost 4 bases and J 6 bases, leaving 10 bases between the germline ends. Per the germline V gene, CDR1 is LGHNA and CDR2 is YNFKEQ. The CDR3 sequence is CASSRQDFEQYF. In DNA, the CDR3 is TGTGCCAGCAGCCGACAAGACTTCGAGCAGTACTTC.

This chain uses TRBV30 with TRBJ2-7; 7 nucleotides match TRBD1. V gave up 1 base and J gave up 3 bases; unmatched junction bases: 9. The CDR3 totals 15 residues. Germline assignment: CDR1 GTSNPN and CDR2 SVGIG (reference sequence). The CDR3 nucleotides read TGTGCCTGGAGTGGACAGGGCGTTGTCTACTACGAGCAGTACTTC. Amino acid sequence: CAWSGQGVVYYEQYF. The entire variable domain, with the rest obtained from reference TRBV30 and TRBJ2-7, is as follows: SQTIHQWPATLVQPVGSPLSLECTVEGTSNPNLYWYRQAAGRGLQLLFYSVGIGQISSEVPQNLSASRPQDRQFILSSKKLLLSDSGFYLCAWSGQGVVYYEQYFGPGTRLTVT.

This clonotype was counted between two and nine times. The V gene is TRBV6-2 or TRBV6-3, the J gene TRBJ2-7; no clear D gene. The CDR3 consists of 11 residues. Deletions cut 9 bases from V and 4 bases from J, with 10 bases between. Germline V gene data show CDR1 as MNHEY and CDR2 as SVGEGT. The chain's CDR3 is CASFGEYEQYF. The CDR3 bases are TGTGCCAGTTTCGGCGAGTACGAGCAGTACTTC.

V and J are TRBV9 and TRBJ1-5; D might be TRBD1 (5 bases). The V and J ends lost 5 bases and 0 bases respectively, with 9 bases between them. Per the germline V gene, CDR1 is SGDLS and CDR2 is YYNGEE. The CDR3 spans 14 residues. In nucleotides, the CDR3 is TGTGCCAGCAGTGAGGGGAATAGCAATCAGCCCCAGCATTTT. It codes for CASSEGNSNQPQHF. Supplemented by reference TRBV9 and TRBJ1-5, the full variable domain reads DSGVTQTPKHLITATGQRVTLRCSPRSGDLSVYWYQQSLDQGLQFLIQYYNGEERAKGNILERFSAQQFPDLHSELNLSSLELGDSALYFCASSEGNSNQPQHFGDGTRLSIL.

The chain combines TRBV20-1 with TRBJ2-1; D gene unclear. The V end lost 5 bases, the J end lost 5 bases, and 10 bases lay between the germline ends. Germline V gene lookup returns CDR1 DFQATT and CDR2 SNEGSKA (reference sequence). CDR3 length: 12 residues. The DNA of the CDR3 is TGCAGTGCTGAACTACTCAACAATGAGCAGTTCTTC. Translation gives CSAELLNNEQFF.

DNA of the CDR3: TGCAGTGCTAGGGAACTAGCGGGGGGGCCTGGAGCCAAAAACATTCAGTACTTC. Its translation is CSARELAGGPGAKNIQYF. The rearrangement joins TRBV20-1 to TRBJ2-4; 13 positions agree with TRBD2. The CDR3 is made up of 18 amino acids. J was trimmed by 0 bases and V by 3 bases; bases with no gene match: 8. Germline V gene sequence: CDR1 DFQATT, CDR2 SNEGSKA (reference sequence).

In its sample, this clonotype was seen a few times. This rearrangement joins TRBV6-2 or TRBV6-3 to TRBJ2-1, with TRBD2 as a possible D gene (7 bases). The germline CDR1 and CDR2 sequences are MNHEY and SVGEGT. With 3 bases removed from V and 7 bases from J, the gap between germline ends came to 19 bases. The CDR3 contains 16 residues. Written as DNA, the CDR3 is TGTGCCAGCAGTTATTTTAAGGGGGGGGGCCCAAATGAGCAGTTCTTC. Protein product: CASSYFKGGGPNEQFF.

The rearrangement uses TRBV5-6 and TRBJ2-7; the D gene is possibly TRBD1 (6 bases). From germline, CDR1 is SGHDT and CDR2 YYEEEE. CDR3 length equals 16 residues. With 1 base removed from V and 3 bases from J, the gap between germline ends came to 17 bases. DNA for the CDR3: TGTGCCAGCAGCTTGTCACTAGGACAGTATCTCTACGAGCAGTACTTC. Encoded protein: CASSLSLGQYLYEQYF. The whole variable domain, remainder taken from reference TRBV5-6 and TRBJ2-7, is DAGVTQSPTHLIKTRGQQVTLRCSPKSGHDTVSWYQQALGQGPQFIFQYYEEEERQRGNFPDRFSGHQFPNYSSELNVNALLLGDSALYLCASSLSLGQYLYEQYFGPGTRLTVT.